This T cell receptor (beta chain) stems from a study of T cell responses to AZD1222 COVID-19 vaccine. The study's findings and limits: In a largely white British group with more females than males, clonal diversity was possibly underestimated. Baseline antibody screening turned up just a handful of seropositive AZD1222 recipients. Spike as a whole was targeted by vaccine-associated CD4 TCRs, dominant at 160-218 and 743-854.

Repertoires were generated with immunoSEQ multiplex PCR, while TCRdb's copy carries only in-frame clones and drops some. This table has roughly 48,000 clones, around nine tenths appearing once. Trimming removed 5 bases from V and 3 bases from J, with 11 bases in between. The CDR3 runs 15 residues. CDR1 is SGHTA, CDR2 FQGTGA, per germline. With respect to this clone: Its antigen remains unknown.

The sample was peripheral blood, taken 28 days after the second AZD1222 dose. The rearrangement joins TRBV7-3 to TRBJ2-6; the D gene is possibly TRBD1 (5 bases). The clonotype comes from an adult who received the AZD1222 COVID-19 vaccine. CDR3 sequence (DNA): TGTGCCAGCAGCCCCAGACAGAGTGGGGCCAACGTCCTGACTTTC. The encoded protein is CASSPRQSGANVLTF.